The source of this T cell receptor beta chain is a study of blood T cells in healthy people across ages. Background on the study: Roughly one uniquely barcoded beta molecule per two T cells was captured.

The V gene lost 4 bases and the J gene lost 3 bases, with 19 bases spanning the gap. The CDR3 loop spans 17 amino acids. Per the germline V gene, CDR1 is LGHNA and CDR2 is YNFKEQ. Next came a second PCR, run for about 6 to 11 cycles, which used a sample-barcoded 5' primer along with a J-beta primer mix. TCRdb processed the 5' RACE reads anew with MiXCR; each CDR3 protein has one entry. The sample holds about 1.8 million distinct CDR3 sequences, 40% to 55% seen once. There are a few counts of this clonotype. This clonotype was obtained from a middle-aged woman in good health. This chain uses TRBV4-2 with TRBJ2-1; perhaps D is TRBD1 or TRBD2 (6 bases each). Sample: blood. Here the CDR3 reads CASSPELRGAVYNEQFF. The CDR3 coding sequence is TGTGCCAGCAGCCCTGAACTGAGGGGGGCCGTCTACAATGAGCAGTTCTTC.